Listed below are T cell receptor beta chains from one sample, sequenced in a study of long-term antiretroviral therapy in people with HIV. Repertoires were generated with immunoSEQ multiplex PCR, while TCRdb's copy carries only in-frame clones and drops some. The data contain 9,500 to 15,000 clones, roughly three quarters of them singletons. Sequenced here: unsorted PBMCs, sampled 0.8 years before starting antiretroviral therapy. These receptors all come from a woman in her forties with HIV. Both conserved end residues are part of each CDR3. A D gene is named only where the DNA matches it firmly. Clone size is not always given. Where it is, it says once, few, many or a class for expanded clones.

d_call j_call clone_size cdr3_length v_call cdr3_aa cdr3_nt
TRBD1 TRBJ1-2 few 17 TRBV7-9 CASSLQGASYTNYGYTF TGTGCCAGCAGCTTACAGGGGGCCAGTTATACTAACTATGGCTACACCTTC
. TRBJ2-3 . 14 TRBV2 CASSEGSGADTQYF TGTGCCAGCAGTGAAGGATCCGGCGCAGATACGCAGTATTTT
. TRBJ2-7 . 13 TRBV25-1 CASSEAADYEQYF TGTGCCAGCAGTGAGGCGGCAGACTACGAGCAGTACTTC
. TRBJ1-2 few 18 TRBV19 CASSIVTTPGPEREGYTF TGTGCCAGTAGTATCGTTACAACCCCGGGACCAGAGAGGGAGGGCTACACCTTC
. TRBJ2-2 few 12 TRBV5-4 CASSLGGGELFF TGTGCCAGCAGCTTGGGAGGCGGGGAGCTGTTTTTT
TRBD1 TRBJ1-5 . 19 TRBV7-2 CASSLVGGTGGEVVQPQHF TGTGCCAGCAGCTTAGTCGGAGGGACAGGGGGCGAGGTAGTTCAGCCCCAGCATTTT
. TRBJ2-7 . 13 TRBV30 CAWSDGYSYEQYF TGTGCCTGGAGCGACGGTTACTCCTACGAGCAGTACTTC
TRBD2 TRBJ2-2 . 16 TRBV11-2 CASSFASGKRAGELFF TGTGCCAGCAGCTTCGCTAGCGGGAAAAGGGCCGGGGAGCTGTTTTTT
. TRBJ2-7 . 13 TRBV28 CASSFSDTYEQYF TGTGCCAGCAGTTTCTCTGATACCTACGAGCAGTACTTC
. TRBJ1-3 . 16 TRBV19 CASSIFFRDSGNTIYF TGTGCCAGTAGTATTTTCTTCAGGGATTCTGGAAACACCATATATTTT
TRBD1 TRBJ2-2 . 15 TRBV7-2 CASSLDRVDTGELFF TGTGCCAGCAGCTTGGACAGGGTGGACACCGGGGAGCTGTTTTTT
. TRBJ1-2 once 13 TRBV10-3 CAISEQGNYGYTF TGTGCCATCAGTGAGCAGGGCAACTATGGCTACACCTTC
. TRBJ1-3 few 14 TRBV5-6 CASSLLSSGNTIYF TGTGCCAGCAGCTTGTTGAGCTCTGGAAACACCATATATTTT
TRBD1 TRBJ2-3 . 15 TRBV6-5 CASALGGQVTDTQYF TGTGCCAGCGCCCTCGGGGGACAGGTTACAGATACGCAGTATTTT
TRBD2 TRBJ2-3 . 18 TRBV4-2 CASSQAGLAGGFTDTQYF TGTGCCAGCAGCCAAGCGGGACTAGCGGGAGGTTTCACAGATACGCAGTATTTT
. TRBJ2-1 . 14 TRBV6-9 CASGPQTSNYEQFF TGTGCCAGCGGACCGCAGACTAGTAACTATGAGCAGTTCTTC
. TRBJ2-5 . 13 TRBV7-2 CASSLRQAETQYF TGTGCCAGCAGCTTGCGACAGGCAGAGACCCAGTACTTC
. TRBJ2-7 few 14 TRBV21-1 CASSKWDLSYEQYF TGTGCCAGCAGCAAATGGGACTTATCCTACGAGCAGTACTTC
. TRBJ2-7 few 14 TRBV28 CASSQGRGDYEQYF TGTGCCAGCAGCCAGGGGAGGGGTGACTACGAGCAGTACTTC
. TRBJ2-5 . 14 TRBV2 CASSSLVAQETQYF TGTGCCAGCAGCTCATTGGTGGCTCAAGAGACCCAGTACTTC
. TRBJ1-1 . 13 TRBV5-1 CASSLGVNTEAFF TGCGCCAGCAGCTTGGGGGTAAACACTGAAGCTTTCTTT
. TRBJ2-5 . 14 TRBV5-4 CASSTLGTEETQYF TGTGCCAGCAGCACCCTTGGGACGGAAGAGACCCAGTACTTC
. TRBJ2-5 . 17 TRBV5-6 CASSSRVLGTFQETQYF TGTGCCAGCAGCTCTCGTGTGCTGGGCACTTTCCAAGAGACCCAGTACTTC
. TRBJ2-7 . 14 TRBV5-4 CASRSDWGSYEQYF TGTGCCAGCAGATCTGATTGGGGTTCCTACGAGCAGTACTTC
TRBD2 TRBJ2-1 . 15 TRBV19 CASSGLSGIGGEQFF TGTGCCAGTAGTGGACTTAGCGGGATCGGTGGTGAGCAGTTCTTC
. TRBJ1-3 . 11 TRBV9 CASSVDDTIYF TGTGCCAGCAGCGTAGATGACACCATATATTTT
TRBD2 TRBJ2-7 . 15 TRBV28 CASSIFASGGYEQYF TGTGCCAGCAGTATTTTTGCTAGCGGGGGATACGAGCAGTACTTC
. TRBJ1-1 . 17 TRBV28 CASSRYGIQGGYTEAFF TGTGCCAGCAGTCGATACGGGATACAGGGTGGGTACACTGAAGCTTTCTTT
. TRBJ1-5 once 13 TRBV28 CASSLIQGEGQHF TGTGCCAGCAGTTTAATACAAGGGGAGGGCCAGCATTTT
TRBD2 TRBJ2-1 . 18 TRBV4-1 CASSQEGTSGGLTNEQFF TGCGCCAGCAGCCAAGAGGGGACTAGCGGGGGCCTTACCAATGAGCAGTTCTTC
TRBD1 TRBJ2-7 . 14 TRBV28 CASSFGDRAYEQYF TGTGCCAGCAGTTTCGGGGACAGGGCTTACGAGCAGTACTTC
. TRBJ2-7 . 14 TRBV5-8 CASSFLLVNYEQYF TGTGCCAGCAGCTTTTTGCTGGTGAACTACGAGCAGTACTTC
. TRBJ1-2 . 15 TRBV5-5 CASSLRLADVYGYTF TGTGCCAGCAGCTTGCGGCTGGCAGATGTCTATGGCTACACCTTC
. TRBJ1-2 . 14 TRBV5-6 CASSLAGSYGGYTF TGTGCCAGCAGCTTGGCAGGGTCTTATGGCGGCTACACCTTC
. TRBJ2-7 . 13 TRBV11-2 CASSLSSLNEQYF TGTGCCAGCAGCTTAAGCTCTCTGAACGAGCAGTACTTC
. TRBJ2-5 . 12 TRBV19 CASSMWEETQYF TGTGCCAGTAGTATGTGGGAGGAGACCCAGTACTTC
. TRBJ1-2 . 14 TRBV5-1 CASSLEGYNHGYTF TGCGCCAGCAGCTTGGAGGGGTATAATCATGGCTACACCTTC
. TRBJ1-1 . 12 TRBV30 CAWSGLLGEAFF TGTGCCTGGAGTGGTCTCTTGGGTGAAGCTTTCTTT
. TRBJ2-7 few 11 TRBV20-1 CSAPTRYEQYF TGCAGTGCCCCAACAAGATACGAGCAGTACTTC
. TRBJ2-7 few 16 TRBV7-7 CASSFHITGPSYEQYF TGTGCCAGCAGCTTCCATATTACGGGACCCTCATACGAGCAGTACTTC
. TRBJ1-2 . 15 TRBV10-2 CASSESSQQLSGYTF TGCGCCAGCAGTGAGTCGTCACAGCAGTTGTCCGGCTACACCTTC
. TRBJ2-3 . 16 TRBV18 CASSPLSGAGTDTQYF TGTGCCAGCTCACCATTGTCTGGGGCTGGCACAGATACGCAGTATTTT
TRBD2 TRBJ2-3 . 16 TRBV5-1 CASSPGTSGSADTQYF TGCGCCAGCAGCCCAGGGACTAGCGGGAGCGCAGATACGCAGTATTTT
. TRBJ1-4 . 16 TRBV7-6 CASSPSSGAINEKLFF TGTGCCAGCAGCCCAAGTTCAGGGGCTATAAATGAAAAACTGTTTTTT
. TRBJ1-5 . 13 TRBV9 CASSGNSNQPQHF TGTGCCAGCAGCGGGAATAGCAATCAGCCCCAGCATTTT
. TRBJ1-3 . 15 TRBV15 CATSRDATSGNTIYF TGTGCCACCAGCAGAGATGCGACATCTGGAAACACCATATATTTT
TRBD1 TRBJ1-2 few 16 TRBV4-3 CASSQYHWDRDYGYTF TGCGCCAGCAGCCAGTACCATTGGGACAGAGACTATGGCTACACCTTC
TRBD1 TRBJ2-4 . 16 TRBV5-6 CASSLLSGGVQNIQYF TGTGCCAGCAGCTTGTTATCAGGGGGAGTCCAAAACATTCAGTACTTC
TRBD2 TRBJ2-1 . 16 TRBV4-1 CASSQLWDYTYNEQFF TGCGCCAGCAGTCAGCTATGGGACTACACCTACAATGAGCAGTTCTTC
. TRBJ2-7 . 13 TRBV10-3 CAISESGTYEQYF TGTGCCATCAGTGAGTCAGGAACCTACGAGCAGTACTTC
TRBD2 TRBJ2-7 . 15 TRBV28 CASSSRLAGEDEQYF TGTGCCAGCAGTTCTAGACTAGCGGGAGAGGACGAGCAGTACTTC
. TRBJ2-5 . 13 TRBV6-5 CASSSQSQETQYF TGTGCCAGCAGTTCACAGAGCCAAGAGACCCAGTACTTC
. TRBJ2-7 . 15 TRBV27 CASSSLQGSAYEQYF TGTGCCAGCAGTTCCCTACAGGGATCTGCCTACGAGCAGTACTTC